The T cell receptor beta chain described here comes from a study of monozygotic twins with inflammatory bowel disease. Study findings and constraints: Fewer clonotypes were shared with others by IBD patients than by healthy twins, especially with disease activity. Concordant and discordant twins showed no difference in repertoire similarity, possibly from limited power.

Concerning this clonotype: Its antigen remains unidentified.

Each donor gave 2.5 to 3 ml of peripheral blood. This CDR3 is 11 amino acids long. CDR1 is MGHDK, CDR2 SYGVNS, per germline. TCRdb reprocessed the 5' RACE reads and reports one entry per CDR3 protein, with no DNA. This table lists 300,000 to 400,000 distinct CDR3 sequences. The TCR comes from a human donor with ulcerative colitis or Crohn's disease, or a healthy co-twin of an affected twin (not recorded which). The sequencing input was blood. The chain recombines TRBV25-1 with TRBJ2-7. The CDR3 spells CASSEKQRQYF.